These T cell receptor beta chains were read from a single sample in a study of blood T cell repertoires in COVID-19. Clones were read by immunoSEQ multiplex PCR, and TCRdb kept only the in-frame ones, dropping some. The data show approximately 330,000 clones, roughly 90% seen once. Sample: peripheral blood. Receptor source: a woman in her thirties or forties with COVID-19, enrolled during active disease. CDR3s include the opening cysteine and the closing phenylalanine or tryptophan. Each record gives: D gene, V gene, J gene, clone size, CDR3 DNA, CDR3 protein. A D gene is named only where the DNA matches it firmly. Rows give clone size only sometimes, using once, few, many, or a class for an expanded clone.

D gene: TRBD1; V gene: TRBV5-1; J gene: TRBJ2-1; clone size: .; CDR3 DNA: TGCGCCAGCAGCTCTGACCCGGGACAGGGTTACAATGAGCAGTTCTTC; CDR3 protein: CASSSDPGQGYNEQFF
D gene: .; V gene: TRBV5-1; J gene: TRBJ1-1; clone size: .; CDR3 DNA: TGCGCCAGCAGCTTGGACAGGACCAACACTGAAGCTTTCTTT; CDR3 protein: CASSLDRTNTEAFF
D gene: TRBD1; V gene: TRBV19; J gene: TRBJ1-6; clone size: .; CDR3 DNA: TGTGCCAGTAAAGGAAGACAGGGGGATAATTCACCCCTCCACTTT; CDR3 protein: CASKGRQGDNSPLHF
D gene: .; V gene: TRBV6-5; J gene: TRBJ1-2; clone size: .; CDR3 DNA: TGTGCCAGCAGTTACACCCCCGCCCCACGCAGCTATGGCTACACCTTC; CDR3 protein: CASSYTPAPRSYGYTF
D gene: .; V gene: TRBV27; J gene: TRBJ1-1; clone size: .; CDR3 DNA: TGTGCCAGCAGTTCATTATCGCTAGTAAAAGCTTTCTTT; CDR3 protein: CASSSLSLVKAFF
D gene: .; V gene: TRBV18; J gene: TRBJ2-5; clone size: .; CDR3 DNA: TGTGCCAGCTCACCCGTCGCGGCAGGGGAAGAGACCCAGTACTTC; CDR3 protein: CASSPVAAGEETQYF
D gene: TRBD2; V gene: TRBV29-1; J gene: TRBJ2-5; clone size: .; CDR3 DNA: TGCAGCGCTGCGACTAGCATTGGGGAGACCCAGTACTTC; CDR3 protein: CSAATSIGETQYF
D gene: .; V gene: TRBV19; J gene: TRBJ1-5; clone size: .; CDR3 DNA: TGTGCCAGTAGTACGCGGGGGTCAGGGACCGGCAATCAGCCCCAGCATTTT; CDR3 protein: CASSTRGSGTGNQPQHF
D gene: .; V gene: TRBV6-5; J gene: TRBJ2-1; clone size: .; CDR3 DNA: TGTGCCAGCAGTTACTCCCTAGTACACAATGAGCAGTTCTTC; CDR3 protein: CASSYSLVHNEQFF
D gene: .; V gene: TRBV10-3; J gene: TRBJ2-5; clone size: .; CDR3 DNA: TGTGCCATCAGTTTGCAGGGAGGAGAGACCCAGTACTTC; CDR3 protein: CAISLQGGETQYF
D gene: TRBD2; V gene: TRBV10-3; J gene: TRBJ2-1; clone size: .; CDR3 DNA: TGTGCCATCAGTTCCGGGACTAGCGGGGTCAATGAGCAGTTCTTC; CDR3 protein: CAISSGTSGVNEQFF
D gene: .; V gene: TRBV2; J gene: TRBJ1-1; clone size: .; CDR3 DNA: TGTGCCAGCAGTGAACCAGGGAACACTGAAGCTTTCTTT; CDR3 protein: CASSEPGNTEAFF
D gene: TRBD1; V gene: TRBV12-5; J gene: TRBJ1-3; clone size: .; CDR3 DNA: TGTGCTAGTGGTTTGGCCCAGGGGGCCTCGTATCCCTTCTCTGGAAACACCATATATTTT; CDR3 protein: CASGLAQGASYPFSGNTIYF
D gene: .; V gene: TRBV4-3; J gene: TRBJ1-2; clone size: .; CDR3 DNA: TGCGCCAGCAGCCAGGAGACAGATCAGTTTAACTATGGCTACACCTTC; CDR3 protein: CASSQETDQFNYGYTF
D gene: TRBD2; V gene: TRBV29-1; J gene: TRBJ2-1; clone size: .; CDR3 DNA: TGCAGCGTCGCCGGACTAGCGGGACTCAGCAATGAGCAGTTCTTC; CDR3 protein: CSVAGLAGLSNEQFF
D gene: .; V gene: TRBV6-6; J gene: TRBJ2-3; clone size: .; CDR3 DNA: TGTGCCAGCAGTTACTCTAGCGGTAGCACAGATACGCAGTATTTT; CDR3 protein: CASSYSSGSTDTQYF
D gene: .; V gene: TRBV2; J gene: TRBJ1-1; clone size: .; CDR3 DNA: TGTGCCAGCAGTCAGAACACTGAAGCTTTCTTT; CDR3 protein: CASSQNTEAFF
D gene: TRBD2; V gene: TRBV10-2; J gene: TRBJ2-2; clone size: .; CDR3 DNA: TGCGCCAGCAGTCGGACTAGCGGGGTTCCGACGAACACCGGGGAGCTGTTTTTT; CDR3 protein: CASSRTSGVPTNTGELFF
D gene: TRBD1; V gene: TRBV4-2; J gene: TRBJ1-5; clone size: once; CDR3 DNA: TGTGCCAGCAGCCAAGGGGACAGGGGAGAATCTGAGCCCCAGCATTTT; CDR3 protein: CASSQGDRGESEPQHF
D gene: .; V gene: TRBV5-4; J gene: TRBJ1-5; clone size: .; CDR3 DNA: TGTGCCAGCAGCCGAGGAGGCAATCAGCCCCAGCATTTT; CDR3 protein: CASSRGGNQPQHF
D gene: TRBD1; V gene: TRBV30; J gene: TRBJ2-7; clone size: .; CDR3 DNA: TGTGCCTGGAGTCCCGGGACAGGGGCCTACGAGCAGTACTTC; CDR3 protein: CAWSPGTGAYEQYF
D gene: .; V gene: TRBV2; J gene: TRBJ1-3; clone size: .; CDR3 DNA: TGTGCCAGCAGTAAAGACCTAATCTCTGGAAACACCATATATTTT; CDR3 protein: CASSKDLISGNTIYF
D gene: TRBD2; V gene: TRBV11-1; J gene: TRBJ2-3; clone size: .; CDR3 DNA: TGTGCCAGCAGCCTATCCCGCGGGGGGGCCCCGGATACGCAGTATTTT; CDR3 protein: CASSLSRGGAPDTQYF
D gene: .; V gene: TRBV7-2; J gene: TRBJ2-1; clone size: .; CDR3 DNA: TGTGCCAGCAGCCGTCCGGGGACTCCCAATGAGCAGTTCTTC; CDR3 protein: CASSRPGTPNEQFF
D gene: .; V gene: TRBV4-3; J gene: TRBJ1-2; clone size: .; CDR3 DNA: TGCGCCAGCAGCCAAGGGGGCGCCTATGGCTACACCTTC; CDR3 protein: CASSQGGAYGYTF
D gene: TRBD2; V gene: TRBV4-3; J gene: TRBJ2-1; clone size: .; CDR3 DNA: TGCGCCAGCAGCCCGGGACTAGCGGGGGGTTACAATGAGCAGTTCTTC; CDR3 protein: CASSPGLAGGYNEQFF
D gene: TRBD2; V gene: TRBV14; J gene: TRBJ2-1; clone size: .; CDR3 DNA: TGTGCCAGCAGCCCGTGGGGCCTAGCGGGACGCGGTGAGCAGTTCTTC; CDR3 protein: CASSPWGLAGRGEQFF
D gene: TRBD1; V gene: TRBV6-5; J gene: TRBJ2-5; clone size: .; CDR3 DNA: TGTGCCAGCAGTAGACAGGGACAAGAGACCCAGTACTTC; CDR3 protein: CASSRQGQETQYF
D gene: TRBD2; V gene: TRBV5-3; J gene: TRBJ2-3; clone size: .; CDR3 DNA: TGTGCCAGAAGCTTCCATACGGGGACTAGCGGAACAACAGATACGCAGTATTTT; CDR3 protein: CARSFHTGTSGTTDTQYF
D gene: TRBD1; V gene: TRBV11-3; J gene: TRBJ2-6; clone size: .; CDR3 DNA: TGTGCCAGCAGCGCGTGGACAGGGGAAAAGTCTGGGGCCAACGTCCTGACTTTC; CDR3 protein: CASSAWTGEKSGANVLTF
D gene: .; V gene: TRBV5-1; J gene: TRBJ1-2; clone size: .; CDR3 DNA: TGCGCCAGCAGCTTGGGGGGAGTCACTAACTATGGCTACACCTTC; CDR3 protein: CASSLGGVTNYGYTF
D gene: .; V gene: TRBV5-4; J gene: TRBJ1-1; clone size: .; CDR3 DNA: TGTGCCAGCAGCTTGGAGGCGGGTAGTCCAGCAGCTGAAGCTTTCTTT; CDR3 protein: CASSLEAGSPAAEAFF
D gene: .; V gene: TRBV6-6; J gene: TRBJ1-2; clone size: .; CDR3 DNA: TGTGCCAGCAGTTATGAAGAGGGAAGAGGCTACACCTTC; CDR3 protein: CASSYEEGRGYTF
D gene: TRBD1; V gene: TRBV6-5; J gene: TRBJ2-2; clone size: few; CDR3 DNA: TGTGCCAGCAGGTCGGGACAGGGGGCGGCCGGGGAGCTGTTTTTT; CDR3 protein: CASRSGQGAAGELFF
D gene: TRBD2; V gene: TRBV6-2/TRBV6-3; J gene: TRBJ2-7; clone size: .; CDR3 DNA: TGTGCCAGCAGCCTGACTAGCCCCAGCTCCTACGAGCAGTACTTC; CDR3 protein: CASSLTSPSSYEQYF
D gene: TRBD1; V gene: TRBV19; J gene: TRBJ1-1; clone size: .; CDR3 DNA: TGTGCCAGTAGCCCACTCACCGGGACAGGGGGCGCGGCGGGTGGGGCTTTCTTT; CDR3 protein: CASSPLTGTGGAAGGAFF
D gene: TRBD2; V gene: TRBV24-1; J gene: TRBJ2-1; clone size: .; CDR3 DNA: TGTGCCACCAGTGATTTACGGACTAGCGGGAGTTACAATGAGCAGTTCTTC; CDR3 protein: CATSDLRTSGSYNEQFF
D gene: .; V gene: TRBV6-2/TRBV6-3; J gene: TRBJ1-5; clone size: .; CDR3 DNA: TGTGCCAGCAGTGACGACACCTTAAGCAATCAGCCCCAGCATTTT; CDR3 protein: CASSDDTLSNQPQHF
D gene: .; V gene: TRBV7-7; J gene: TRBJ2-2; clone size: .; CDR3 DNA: TGTGCTAGCAGCGCAGACAGAACGAACACCGGGGAGCTGTTTTTT; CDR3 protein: CASSADRTNTGELFF
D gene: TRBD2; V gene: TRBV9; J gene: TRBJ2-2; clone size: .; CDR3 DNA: TGTGCCAGCAGACTAGCGGGAGTTTTTGGGGAGCTGTTTTTT; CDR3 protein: CASRLAGVFGELFF
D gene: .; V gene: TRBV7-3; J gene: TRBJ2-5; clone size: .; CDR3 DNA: TGTGCCAGCAGCTTAATGGCGGGGGCTTGGGAGACCCAGTACTTC; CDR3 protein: CASSLMAGAWETQYF
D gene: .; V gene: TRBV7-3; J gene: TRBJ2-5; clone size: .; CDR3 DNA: TGTGCCAGCAGCCTATCGGGAGTGGGCCAAGAGACCCAGTACTTC; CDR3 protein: CASSLSGVGQETQYF
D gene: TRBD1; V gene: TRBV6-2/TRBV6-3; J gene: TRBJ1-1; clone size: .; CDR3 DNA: TGTGCCAGCAGTACTCTCACCGGGACAGGGGAGCCTCCGAACACTGAAGCTTTCTTT; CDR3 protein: CASSTLTGTGEPPNTEAFF
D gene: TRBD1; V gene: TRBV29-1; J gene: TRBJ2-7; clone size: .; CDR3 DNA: TGCAGCGTAGCAAGGACAGGGGGAGGCGAGCAGTACTTC; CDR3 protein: CSVARTGGGEQYF
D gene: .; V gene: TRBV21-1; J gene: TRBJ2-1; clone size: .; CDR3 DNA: TGTGCCAGCAGCGGCCGGACAGGGTCCGACAATGAGCAGTTCTTC; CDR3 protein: CASSGRTGSDNEQFF
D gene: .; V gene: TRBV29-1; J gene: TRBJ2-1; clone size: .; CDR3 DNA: TGCAGCGATTTACACTACAATGAGCAGTTCTTC; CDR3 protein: CSDLHYNEQFF
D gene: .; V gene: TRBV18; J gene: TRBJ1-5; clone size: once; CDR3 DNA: TGTGCCAGCTCACCCATAGGACCGGGATATCAGCCCCAGCATTTT; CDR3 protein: CASSPIGPGYQPQHF
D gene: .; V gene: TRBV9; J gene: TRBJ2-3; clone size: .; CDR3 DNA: TGTGCCAGCAGCGTAGTTGCACAGGAAAGCACAGATACGCAGTATTTT; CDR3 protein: CASSVVAQESTDTQYF
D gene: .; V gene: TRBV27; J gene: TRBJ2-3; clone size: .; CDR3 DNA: TGTGCCAGCAGCTTCCGGGGGACTCGGGATGGAGATACGCAGTATTTT; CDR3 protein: CASSFRGTRDGDTQYF
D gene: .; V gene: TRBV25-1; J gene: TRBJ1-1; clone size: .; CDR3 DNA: TGTGCCAGCCGGAGCAAGAACACTGAAGCTTTCTTT; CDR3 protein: CASRSKNTEAFF
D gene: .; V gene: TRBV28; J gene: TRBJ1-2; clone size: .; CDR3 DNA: TGTGCCAGCAGTTCCCCCCAGGGACTCCACTATGGCTACACCTTC; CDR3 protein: CASSSPQGLHYGYTF
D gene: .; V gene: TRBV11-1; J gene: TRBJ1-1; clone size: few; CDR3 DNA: TGTGCCAGCAGCTTAGTAGGGGAAACTGAAGCTTTCTTT; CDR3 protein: CASSLVGETEAFF
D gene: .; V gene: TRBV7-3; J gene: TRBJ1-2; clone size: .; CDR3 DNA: TGTGCCAGCAGCTCCGGCCCAACAGGGAACTATGGCTACACCTTC; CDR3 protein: CASSSGPTGNYGYTF
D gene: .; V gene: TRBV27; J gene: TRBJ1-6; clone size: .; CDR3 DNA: TGTGCCAGCAGTTTCTCGACGGGAGCCTTTAGCTCCTATAATTCACCCCTCCACTTT; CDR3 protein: CASSFSTGAFSSYNSPLHF
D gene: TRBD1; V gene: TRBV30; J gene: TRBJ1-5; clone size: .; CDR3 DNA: TGTGCCTGGAGTGACAGGGACAGAGGATGGCAGCCCCAGCATTTT; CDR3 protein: CAWSDRDRGWQPQHF